This T cell receptor beta chain was sequenced during a study of shared T cell receptors in the human thymus. The germline V and J ends were trimmed by 6 bases and 0 bases, with 5 bases remaining between them. CDR1 is MRHNA, CDR2 SNTAGT, per germline. This CDR3 spans 12 amino acids. TCRdb's copy holds only in-frame clones and misses some; the assay was immunoSEQ multiplex PCR. The data contain about 710,000 clones, more than 70% of them singletons. These records were also assigned to another study, of human thymus T cells. That paper notes: Finnish infants who were healthy and having corrective surgery for congenital heart defects made up the donors. Thymus specimens were resections from corrective heart surgery. Repertoires from thymus and blood appeared to show biased V and J gene usage. There were highly overlapping thymic repertoires among unrelated individuals, as related research reported.

The rearrangement joins TRBV6-4 to TRBJ1-2; no clear D. This clonotype was obtained from a boy younger than two with a congenital heart defect. Material for sequencing was thymocytes. This CDR3 reads CASRNSNYGYTF. The CDR3 nucleotides are TGTGCCAGCAGGAACTCTAACTATGGCTACACCTTC.